This TCR beta chain was recorded in a study of cytomegalovirus exposure and HLA in healthy donors. Whereas donors were nominally healthy upon sampling, unrecorded immune exposures were probable. The PCR made use of 60 Vbeta and 13 Jbeta primers. Generated by immunoSEQ multiplex PCR, the TCRdb table keeps only in-frame clones and is missing some. The sample lists under 200,000 clones; approximately 78% were seen once. The V and J ends lost 9 bases and 4 bases respectively, with 13 bases between them. Germline lookup yields CDR1 LNHDA and CDR2 SQIVND (reference sequence). This CDR3 is 14 amino acids long.

Sequencing was carried out using PBMCs. The chain joins TRBV19 to TRBJ1-6; the D is unclear. The TCR originated in a middle-aged woman in good health and CMV-seronegative. CDR3 sequence (DNA): TGTGCCAGCAGGAGGGAGGTTTATAATTCACCCCTCCACTTT. As protein: CASRREVYNSPLHF.